Shown below are 32 T cell receptor beta chains from a single sample sequenced in a study of blood T cell repertoires in COVID-19. The repertoire was sequenced with immunoSEQ multiplex PCR; TCRdb's copy has only in-frame clones and lacks some. Altogether fewer than 250,000 clones are present, roughly 81% being singletons, with the ten largest covering approximately 5%. The sequenced material came from peripheral blood. The receptor set was obtained from a woman in her 70s with active or convalescent COVID-19.

This clone has a single count. The chain couples TRBV18 to TRBJ1-2; possible D gene TRBD1, 5 bases. Trimming left V 5 bases short and J 4 bases short, with 11 bases between. The CDR3 consists of 13 residues. Germline loops: CDR1 KGHSH, CDR2 LQKENI. As DNA, the CDR3 is TGTGCCAGCTCAGAGGACAAGGTCTATGGCTACACCTTC. Its translation: CASSEDKVYGYTF.

The CDR3, as DNA: TGTGCCAGCAGCTTAGATCCTGCAGGGTGGTATCAGCCCCAGCATTTT. This sequence encodes CASSLDPAGWYQPQHF. The rearrangement uses TRBV11-3 and TRBJ1-5; TRBD1 might be the D (5 bases). Germline lookup yields CDR1 SGHNT and CDR2 YENEEA. V lost 0 bases, J lost 5 bases, and 14 bases lay in between. The CDR3 loop spans 16 amino acids.

This chain joins TRBV4-1 and TRBJ2-1, with 14 bases matching TRBD2. V lost 0 bases and J lost 4; bases outside the gene matches: 14. The CDR3 totals 21 residues. CDR1 and CDR2 (germline): MGHRA, YSYEKL. This chain's CDR3 is CASSQDPSGTSGSSGYNEQFF. The CDR3 DNA sequence: TGCGCCAGCAGCCAAGATCCCAGCGGGACTAGCGGGAGTTCTGGGTACAATGAGCAGTTCTTC.

The chain is built from TRBV6-1 and TRBJ1-5; weak D call: TRBD1 (6 bases). This CDR3 is 15 amino acids long. Per germline, CDR1 MNHNS and CDR2 SASEGT. Between the trimmed V and J ends, which lost 0 bases and 5 bases, there was a span of 11 bases. The CDR3 coding sequence is TGTGCCAGCAGTGAAGCAGGGGGGGGACATCAGCCCCAGCATTTT. It translates to CASSEAGGGHQPQHF.

The CDR3 protein is CASGDSSSNNEQFF. DNA for the CDR3: TGTGCCAGCGGGGACTCCTCATCCAACAATGAGCAGTTCTTC. This chain uses TRBV6-6 with TRBJ2-1, with a weak D call TRBD2 (6 bases). The CDR3 loop spans 14 amino acids. Germline V gene lookup returns CDR1 MNHNY and CDR2 SVGAGI (reference sequence). Trimming left V 8 bases short and J 5 bases short, with 16 bases between.

The chain joins TRBV29-1 to TRBJ2-5; possible D gene TRBD2, 6 bases. Germline-derived CDR1 and CDR2 are SQVTM and ANQGSEA. Trimming took 4 bases from V and 5 from J, leaving 14 bases between them. The CDR3 consists of 13 residues. CDR3: CSVVFGRLETQYF. DNA for the CDR3: TGCAGCGTTGTGTTCGGGAGACTTGAGACCCAGTACTTC.

This chain uses TRBV29-1 with TRBJ1-2; 8 positions agree with TRBD1. Trimming at V came to 2 bases and at J to 2 bases, leaving 1 base not matched to a gene. This CDR3 is 13 amino acids long. CDR1 and CDR2 (germline): SQVTM, ANQGSEA. CDR3 residues: CSVEPGGNYGYTF. DNA of the CDR3: TGCAGCGTTGAACCAGGGGGCAACTATGGCTACACCTTC.

This clone was found a few times. This chain joins TRBV7-3 and TRBJ2-2, with 8 bases lining up with TRBD2. Germline CDR1 is SGHTA and CDR2 is FQGTGA. V shed 5 bases, J shed 5 bases, and the junction held 7 bases outside the gene matches. The CDR3 consists of 15 residues. DNA of the CDR3: TGTGCCAGCAGCCCCCGTAGCGGGATAACCGGGGAGCTGTTTTTT. Amino acids: CASSPRSGITGELFF. The full variable domain, rest sourced from reference TRBV7-3 and TRBJ2-2, is GAGVSQTPSNKVTEKGKYVELRCDPISGHTALYWYRQSLGQGPEFLIYFQGTGAADDSGLPNDRFFAVRPEGSVSTLKIQRTERGDSAVYLCASSPRSGITGELFFGEGSRLTVL.

The V call is TRBV9, the J call TRBJ2-7, with a possible D match to TRBD2 (5 bases). The CDR3 is made up of 16 amino acids. V was clipped by 0 bases and J by 5 bases, with 18 bases between them. Germline V gene lookup returns CDR1 SGDLS and CDR2 YYNGEE. CDR3 residues: CASSVATGVGVNEQYF. In DNA, the CDR3 is TGTGCCAGCAGCGTAGCCACCGGCGTGGGAGTCAACGAGCAGTACTTC.

The rearrangement uses TRBV19 and TRBJ1-6, with 7 bases lining up with TRBD1. The CDR3 spans 15 residues. Trimming cost V 4 bases and J 7 bases; bases outside gene matches: 7. From germline, CDR1 is LNHDA and CDR2 SQIVND (reference sequence). This CDR3 reads CASSTYGTENSPLHF. The CDR3 region has the DNA TGTGCCAGTAGTACCTACGGGACAGAAAATTCACCCCTCCACTTT. The entire variable domain, with the rest obtained from reference TRBV19 and TRBJ1-6, is as follows: DGGITQSPKYLFRKEGQNVTLSCEQNLNHDAMYWYRQDPGQGLRLIYYSQIVNDFQKGDIAEGYSVSREKKESFPLTVTSAQKNPTAFYLCASSTYGTENSPLHFGNGTRLTVT.

The rearrangement uses TRBV29-1 and TRBJ2-1, with 15 bases lining up with TRBD2. Germline V gene lookup returns CDR1 SQVTM and CDR2 ANQGSEA. This CDR3 is 18 amino acids long. V gave up 5 bases and J gave up 6 bases; unmatched junction bases: 14. This chain's CDR3 is CSVWDRRTSGRAPNEQFF. For the CDR3, the DNA is TGCAGCGTTTGGGACAGAAGGACTAGCGGGAGGGCTCCCAATGAGCAGTTCTTC.

The rearrangement joins TRBV7-2 to TRBJ2-3; the D gene is possibly TRBD2 (5 bases). This CDR3 has 15 amino acids. The V and J ends lost 0 bases and 1 base respectively, with 8 bases between them. Germline CDR1 and CDR2: SGHTA and FQGNSA. This CDR3 is CASSLAGARTDTQYF. The DNA for the CDR3 is TGTGCCAGCAGCTTAGCGGGAGCCCGCACAGATACGCAGTATTTT.

The chain has TRBV4-1 and TRBJ1-1; 7 bases map to TRBD1. Germline V gives CDR1 MGHRA, CDR2 YSYEKL. V lost 4 bases, J lost 1 base, and 0 bases stayed unmatched. This CDR3 region has 13 residues. CDR3 in amino acids: CASSRQGNTEAFF. Written as DNA, the CDR3 is TGCGCCAGCAGCCGACAGGGGAACACTGAAGCTTTCTTT.

The chain uses TRBV11-3 and TRBJ2-5, with D tentatively TRBD1 (7 bases). The germline gives CDR1 SGHNT, CDR2 YENEEA. V lost 5 bases to trimming and J lost 4 bases, with 20 bases between them. This CDR3 comprises 16 residues. The DNA for the CDR3 is TGTGCCAGCAGCCAGGGGGAGTTTTTGGGAGGAGAGACCCAGTACTTC. The encoded protein is CASSQGEFLGGETQYF. The complete variable domain, with remaining parts taken from reference TRBV11-3 and TRBJ2-5, reads EAGVVQSPRYKIIEKKQPVAFWCNPISGHNTLYWYLQNLGQGPELLIRYENEEAVDDSQLPKDRFSAERLKGVDSTLKIQPAELGDSAVYLCASSQGEFLGGETQYFGPGTRLLVL.

The chain joins TRBV2 to TRBJ1-4; D is perhaps TRBD1 (5 bases). The CDR3 consists of 12 residues. Trimming shortened V by 10 bases and J by 4 bases, and 10 bases separated the two germline ends. Per germline, CDR1 SNHLY and CDR2 FYNNEI. As DNA, the CDR3 is TGTGCCAAACGGGGGGATAATGAAAAACTGTTTTTT. Translating it yields CAKRGDNEKLFF.

CDR3 loop: CASSPGQPSGNTIYF. The CDR3 DNA is TGCGCCAGCAGCCCGGGACAGCCCTCTGGAAACACCATATATTTT. V gene TRBV5-1 combines with J gene TRBJ1-3; 7 bases are shared with TRBD1. The V segment lost 4 bases and the J segment 0 bases; nucleotides outside the gene matches: 4. This CDR3 region has 15 residues. Germline V lookup: CDR1 SGHRS, CDR2 YFSETQ.

The rearrangement joins TRBV19 to TRBJ1-2; 10 nucleotides agree with TRBD1. Losses at the gene ends were 7 bases for V and 4 bases for J; bases not matched to a gene: 6. CDR1 is LNHDA and CDR2 is SQIVND in the germline V gene (reference sequence). This CDR3 region has 14 residues. The CDR3 spells CASNKGTGAYGYTF. In DNA form, the CDR3 reads TGTGCCAGTAATAAAGGGACAGGGGCCTATGGCTACACCTTC.

The rearrangement links TRBV5-1 to TRBJ2-1; 7 bases map to TRBD1. J gave up 7 bases and V 5 bases, and 9 bases lay outside the gene matches. The CDR3 spans 14 residues. CDR1 and CDR2 from the germline V gene are SGHRS and YFSETQ. Here the CDR3 reads CASRFGRGNNEQFF. In nucleotides, the CDR3 is TGCGCCAGCAGATTCGGCAGGGGGAATAATGAGCAGTTCTTC. The full variable domain, completed using reference TRBV5-1 and TRBJ2-1, is KAGVTQTPRYLIKTRGQQVTLSCSPISGHRSVSWYQQTPGQGLQFLFEYFSETQRNKGNFPGRFSGRQFSNSRSEMNVSTLELGDSALYLCASRFGRGNNEQFFGPGTRLTVL.

The chain uses TRBV7-9 and TRBJ1-1, with 7 bases matching TRBD1. Germline assignment: CDR1 SEHNR and CDR2 FQNEAQ (reference sequence). The CDR3 length is 16 residues. With 4 bases clipped from V and 5 bases from J, the junction kept 13 bases outside the gene matches. The CDR3 spells CASSSPPDRDRTEAFF. The CDR3, as DNA: TGTGCCAGCAGCTCGCCCCCTGACAGGGATAGAACTGAAGCTTTCTTT.

The chain recombines TRBV19 with TRBJ1-5; D perhaps matches TRBD1 (6 bases). Germline assignment: CDR1 LNHDA and CDR2 SQIVND (reference sequence). This CDR3 comprises 16 residues. The germline V and J ends were trimmed by 7 bases and 0 bases, with 16 bases remaining between them. The CDR3 reads CASTQRTVNSNQPQHF. The CDR3 DNA follows: TGTGCCAGTACCCAACGGACAGTAAATAGCAATCAGCCCCAGCATTTT.

In DNA, the CDR3 is TGTGCCAGCCGTTCTTGGGGAGCGGGAGTAGATGAGCAGTTCTTC. It yields the protein CASRSWGAGVDEQFF. The chain joins TRBV5-8 to TRBJ2-1, with 8 nucleotides matching TRBD2. CDR3 length equals 15 residues. Germline V gene data show CDR1 as SGHTS and CDR2 as YDEGEE. Trimming at V came to 7 bases and at J to 8 bases, leaving 14 bases not matched to a gene.

The chain is built from TRBV27 and TRBJ2-2, with 11 bases matching TRBD2. The length of the CDR3 is 19 residues. V lost 0 bases to trimming and J lost 6 bases; unmatched junction nucleotides: 12. Germline values: CDR1 MNHEY, CDR2 SMNVEV (reference sequence). Here the CDR3 reads CASSLSGGQLAGASGELFF. CDR3 nucleotide sequence: TGTGCCAGCAGTTTATCCGGGGGTCAACTAGCGGGAGCTTCCGGGGAGCTGTTTTTT.

The chain combines TRBV6-4 with TRBJ2-5, with 9 bases identical to TRBD2. The CDR3 covers 18 residues. CDR1 is MRHNA and CDR2 is SNTAGT in the germline V gene. V lost 6 bases, J lost 1 base, and 15 bases stayed unmatched. The CDR3 region has the DNA TGTGCCAGCAGCGAAGGGCCCGTGCGGGAGGGCCGCCAAGAGACCCAGTACTTC. Its protein product is CASSEGPVREGRQETQYF.

V usage is TRBV25-1 and J usage is TRBJ2-7; 7 nucleotides align to TRBD1. The CDR3 contains 11 residues. J lost 2 bases, V lost 11 bases, and 3 bases had no gene match. Per the germline V gene, CDR1 is MGHDK and CDR2 is SYGVNS. The DNA for the CDR3 is TGTGCCTCAACAGGGGCCTACGAGCAGTACTTC. Its protein product is CASTGAYEQYF.

V and J are TRBV2 and TRBJ2-2; D remains ambiguous. The CDR3 covers 14 residues. Deletions cut 4 bases from V and 2 bases from J, with 8 bases between. The germline V gene has CDR1 SNHLY and CDR2 FYNNEI. This chain's CDR3 is CASSAATNTGELFF. The CDR3 coding sequence is TGTGCCAGCAGTGCGGCGACAAACACCGGGGAGCTGTTTTTT.

V is TRBV6-5 and J is TRBJ2-1, with 11 bases lining up with TRBD2. Trimming cost V 4 bases and J 7 bases; bases outside gene matches: 9. The CDR3 contains 16 residues. Germline V lookup: CDR1 MNHEY, CDR2 SVGAGI. CDR3 DNA: TGTGCCAGCAGTTTACGGACCCGGACTAGCGGGAATGAGCAGTTCTTC. Translating gives CASSLRTRTSGNEQFF.

A single count supports this clone. This chain uses TRBV3-1 (or the pseudogene TRBV3-2) with TRBJ2-1; 7 bases align to TRBD2. The CDR3 is made up of 17 amino acids. V was clipped by 4 bases and J by 5 bases; unmatched bases: 14. Germline CDR1 and CDR2: LGHDT and YNNKEL (reference sequence). The CDR3 sequence is CASSPPAAGVPNNEQFF. The DNA of the CDR3 is TGTGCCAGCAGCCCCCCGGCGGCGGGAGTTCCCAACAATGAGCAGTTCTTC.

V usage is TRBV4-1 and J usage is TRBJ1-2; TRBD1 might be the D (6 bases). Germline V gene lookup returns CDR1 MGHRA and CDR2 YSYEKL. V was trimmed by 0 bases and J by 5 bases, leaving 10 bases between them. The CDR3 has 14 amino acids. CDR3 sequence (DNA): TGCGCCAGCAGCCAAGATCGGGGGGCGTATGGCTACACCTTC. Protein product: CASSQDRGAYGYTF.

The V gene is TRBV7-6, the J gene TRBJ1-2, with 8 bases aligning to TRBD1. Trimming removed 0 bases from V and 5 bases from J; junction bases left unmatched: 5. CDR3 length equals 15 residues. Per the germline V gene, CDR1 is SGHVS and CDR2 is FNYEAQ. In nucleotides, the CDR3 is TGTGCCAGCAGCTTAGCACAGGGGGGTTCGTATGGCTACACCTTC. Encoded protein: CASSLAQGGSYGYTF.

The chain recombines TRBV5-5 with TRBJ2-7; D may be TRBD1 (5 bases). CDR1 is SGHKS and CDR2 is YYEKEE in the germline V gene (reference sequence). The CDR3 totals 14 residues. Trimming removed 4 bases from V and 3 bases from J, with 14 bases in between. The chain's CDR3 is CASSRDSRGYEQYF. The DNA for the CDR3 is TGTGCCAGCAGCAGAGACAGCCGAGGCTACGAGCAGTACTTC.

The chain is built from TRBV6-1 and TRBJ2-1; TRBD2 agrees at 7 bases. The germline CDR1 and CDR2 sequences are MNHNS and SASEGT. Losses at the gene ends were 3 bases for V and 2 bases for J; bases not matched to a gene: 10. This CDR3 spans 17 amino acids. The CDR3 DNA reads TGTGCCAGCAGTGACCGTTCTCCGGGACTACCCTACAATGAGCAGTTCTTC. Translated, it gives CASSDRSPGLPYNEQFF.

This chain connects TRBV6-5 to TRBJ2-5, with D possibly TRBD1 on 5 matching bases. Deletions cut 4 bases from V and 2 bases from J, with 8 bases between. This CDR3 is 13 amino acids long. CDR1 and CDR2 (germline): MNHEY, SVGAGI. CDR3 nucleotides: TGTGCCAGCAGTTTCCAGGGTCAAGAGACCCAGTACTTC. As protein: CASSFQGQETQYF.